The 16 T cell receptor beta chains listed next were all sequenced from one sample in a study of technical replicates of blood from a handful of donors. Clones were sequenced by immunoSEQ multiplex PCR, and TCRdb holds only the in-frame ones, with some missing. The sample holds tens of thousands of clones, 95% to 98% seen once. Source material: T cells isolated from PBMCs. These receptors all stem from a human donor in good health.

The J gene is TRBJ2-1, the V gene TRBV28; D is perhaps TRBD1 (6 bases). The CDR3 contains 14 residues. CDR1 and CDR2 from the germline V gene are MDHEN and SYDVKM. Trimming pared 3 bases from V and 5 bases from J, leaving 11 bases between. The CDR3 nucleotides read TGTGCCAGCAGTTTCGTCAGGGGTAACAATGAGCAGTTCTTC. Translated: CASSFVRGNNEQFF.

The chain has TRBV19 and TRBJ2-7; TRBD1 matches 10 bases. The V gene end was trimmed by 7 bases and the J gene end by 7 bases; junction bases not matched to a gene: 10. Germline assignment: CDR1 LNHDA and CDR2 SQIVND (reference sequence). The CDR3 extends over 14 amino acids. The CDR3 spells CASKPGQGLREQYF. The DNA of the CDR3 is TGTGCCAGTAAGCCGGGACAGGGGCTTAGGGAGCAGTACTTC.

The chain carries TRBV18 and TRBJ2-2; TRBD1 aligns across 7 bases. The junction had 7 bases not matched to a gene; V was cut back by 0 bases and J by 6 bases. There are 16 residues in the CDR3. Germline CDR1 and CDR2: KGHSH and LQKENI. The CDR3 DNA reads as TGTGCCAGCTCACCACCGGGACAGCGTAGACCCGGGGAGCTGTTTTTT. Translating it yields CASSPPGQRRPGELFF.

This clone was observed a single time. The V call is TRBV10-3, the J call TRBJ2-2; 8 bases match TRBD2. This CDR3 spans 16 amino acids. The germline V gene has CDR1 ENHRY and CDR2 SYGVKD. Trimming cost V 4 bases and J 4 bases; bases outside gene matches: 8. CDR3 amino acids: CAISGTGGPGTGELFF. CDR3 DNA sequence: TGTGCCATCAGTGGGACGGGAGGGCCGGGCACCGGGGAGCTGTTTTTT.

The chain recombines TRBV5-1 with TRBJ1-1; a possible D gene is TRBD1 (5 bases). CDR3 length equals 14 residues. Trimming shortened V by 5 bases and J by 5 bases, and 16 bases separated the two germline ends. Germline CDR1 SGHRS, CDR2 YFSETQ. The CDR3 region is CASRPQEQITEAFF. For the CDR3, the DNA is TGCGCCAGCAGGCCACAGGAGCAGATTACTGAAGCTTTCTTT.

The chain has TRBV28 and TRBJ1-2; 8 nucleotides match TRBD1. This CDR3 contains 13 residues. The V and J ends lost 7 bases and 4 bases, in that order; junction bases with no gene match: 5. The V gene's germline CDR1 is MDHEN and CDR2 SYDVKM. The CDR3 here is CASNTGGPYGYTF. CDR3 nucleotides: TGTGCCAGCAATACAGGGGGTCCCTATGGCTACACCTTC.

The chain is built from TRBV27 and TRBJ2-1, with a possible D match to TRBD1 (5 bases). Germline loops: CDR1 MNHEY, CDR2 SMNVEV (reference sequence). The CDR3 is made up of 16 amino acids. The V gene lost 3 bases and the J gene lost 3 bases, with 15 bases spanning the gap. The DNA for the CDR3 is TGTGCCAGCAGTTTCCCAGGTGGGGCGTACTACAATGAGCAGTTCTTC. Protein: CASSFPGGAYYNEQFF.

This sequence joins TRBV5-1 and TRBJ2-7; possibly TRBD1 for D (5 bases). Germline CDR1 SGHRS, CDR2 YFSETQ. Trimming shortened V by 2 bases and J by 1 base, and 10 bases separated the two germline ends. The CDR3 sequence is 14 residues long. CDR3 region: CASSLFPGSYEQYF. The CDR3 nucleotides are TGCGCCAGCAGCTTATTCCCAGGGTCCTACGAGCAGTACTTC.

The chain recombines TRBV18 with TRBJ2-3, with D perhaps TRBD2 (6 bases). The CDR3 length is 15 residues. V lost 3 bases to trimming and J lost 3 bases, with 13 bases between them. Germline V gene sequence: CDR1 KGHSH, CDR2 LQKENI. The CDR3 is CASSPRAEGTDTQYF. CDR3 in DNA: TGTGCCAGCTCACCTAGAGCGGAGGGGACAGATACGCAGTATTTT.

The V gene is TRBV5-1, the J gene TRBJ2-1; TRBD2 matches 11 bases. Germline values: CDR1 SGHRS, CDR2 YFSETQ. Trimming cost V 2 bases and J 8 bases; bases outside gene matches: 6. The CDR3 contains 15 residues. CDR3 nucleotides: TGCGCCAGCAGCTTTAGCGGGAGGGCCGGGCATGAGCAGTTCTTC. Its protein is CASSFSGRAGHEQFF.

The CDR3 loop reads CASSRLGDNEQFF. CDR3 nucleotides: TGTGCCAGCAGCCGACTAGGGGATAATGAGCAGTTCTTC. The chain is built from TRBV9 and TRBJ2-1; weak D call: TRBD2 (6 bases). This CDR3 spans 13 amino acids. The germline V gene has CDR1 SGDLS and CDR2 YYNGEE. Deletions cut 4 bases from V and 7 bases from J, with 12 bases between.

This clone was seen just once. The chain links TRBV7-3 to TRBJ2-5, with 8 bases aligning to TRBD2. This CDR3 contains 16 residues. Germline CDR1 reads SGHTA; CDR2 reads FQGTGA. The trim removed 5 bases at V and 2 bases at J, leaving 10 bases unmatched. The CDR3 sequence is CASSRAKREKQETQYF. In nucleotides, the CDR3 is TGTGCCAGCAGCCGCGCGAAGCGGGAGAAACAAGAGACCCAGTACTTC.

The chain joins TRBV28 to TRBJ2-1; TRBD1 is a possible D gene (5 bases). The V gene lost 5 bases and the J gene lost 4 bases, with 9 bases spanning the gap. From germline, CDR1 is MDHEN and CDR2 SYDVKM. The CDR3 totals 13 residues. The CDR3 loop is CASSLGQYNEQFF. DNA for the CDR3: TGTGCCAGCAGTCTAGGACAATACAATGAGCAGTTCTTC.

The chain employs TRBV4-3 and TRBJ2-7; possible D gene TRBD1, 7 bases. The V end was cut by 3 bases, the J end by 1 base, with 19 bases between. Germline V CDR1 and CDR2: LGHNA, YSLEER. CDR3 length: 17 amino acids. The CDR3 sequence: CASSQSRSPGGSYEQYF. DNA for the CDR3: TGCGCCAGCAGCCAGTCTCGTTCCCCAGGGGGGTCCTACGAGCAGTACTTC.

This chain connects TRBV9 to TRBJ2-1, with 9 bases that match TRBD2. Germline V gene sequence: CDR1 SGDLS, CDR2 YYNGEE. This CDR3 contains 15 residues. Trimming cost V 4 bases and J 8 bases; bases outside gene matches: 10. CDR3 sequence: CASSQGPSGIDEQFF. CDR3 coding DNA: TGTGCCAGCAGCCAGGGGCCTAGCGGGATCGATGAGCAGTTCTTC.

The gene calls are TRBV20-1 and TRBJ2-1; no clear D. V was trimmed by 2 bases and J by 5 bases, leaving 4 bases between them. CDR3 length equals 11 residues. Germline V lookup: CDR1 DFQATT, CDR2 SNEGSKA (reference sequence). The CDR3 sequence: CSARIDNEQFF. CDR3 sequence (DNA): TGCAGTGCTAGAATAGACAATGAGCAGTTCTTC.